The TCR beta chain under discussion was sequenced for a study of CD8 T cells in Susac syndrome. Background on the study: Among the sequenced Susac syndrome patients, roughly 6 had active disease while about 8 were in remission.

The CDR3 is 17 residues long. Germline V gives CDR1 LNHNV, CDR2 YYDKDF (reference sequence). Trimming cost V 3 bases and J 4 bases; bases outside gene matches: 12. Roughly 0.45 to 1 ug RNA was reverse transcribed with random hexamers. TCRdb reanalysed the immunoSEQ multiplex PCR reads using MiXCR and keeps one entry per CDR3 protein. The data hold about 100,000 distinct CDR3 sequences, with about 96% observed a single time. The clonotype originates from a human donor with Susac syndrome. The chain has TRBV15 and TRBJ1-5; TRBD1 matches at 7 bases. The sample comprised CD8+ T cells from PBMCs. For the CDR3, the DNA is TGTGCCACCAGCAGGATGCCCGGGACAGCGTCTAATCAGCCCCAGCATTTT. Its translation is CATSRMPGTASNQPQHF.